Sequencing of this TCR beta chain was carried out in a study of CD8+ T cells in alopecia areata. Across the whole study: Treated patients were dosed with oral tofacitinib, taking 5 to 10 mg twice daily. Study-wide findings and caveats: Scalp lesions, especially in alopecia totalis/universalis, had higher clonality than normal scalp.

Following RNA extraction, reverse transcription yielded cDNA that acted as the sequencing template. The assay was immunoSEQ multiplex PCR, and TCRdb's table has in-frame clones only and misses some. The sample contains 140,000 to 150,000 clones, about 87% of which appear only once. The CDR3 sequence is 14 residues long. Germline assignment: CDR1 SNHLY and CDR2 FYNNEI. Losses at the gene ends were 4 bases for V and 4 bases for J; bases not matched to a gene: 5. This clone has a single count. As yet, its antigen is unknown. Alopecia areata patients provided lesional scalp punch biopsies and peripheral blood. The researchers isolated CD4+ and CD8+ T cells from PBMCs by sorting.

Sequences were derived from CD8+ T cells sorted from blood, sampled at week 0. The chain links TRBV2 to TRBJ2-3, with 7 bases fitting TRBD2. The receptor was derived from a human donor with alopecia areata. The CDR3 protein is CASSGLTSSDTQYF. CDR3 nucleotides: TGTGCCAGCAGTGGGTTGACTAGCTCAGATACGCAGTATTTT.